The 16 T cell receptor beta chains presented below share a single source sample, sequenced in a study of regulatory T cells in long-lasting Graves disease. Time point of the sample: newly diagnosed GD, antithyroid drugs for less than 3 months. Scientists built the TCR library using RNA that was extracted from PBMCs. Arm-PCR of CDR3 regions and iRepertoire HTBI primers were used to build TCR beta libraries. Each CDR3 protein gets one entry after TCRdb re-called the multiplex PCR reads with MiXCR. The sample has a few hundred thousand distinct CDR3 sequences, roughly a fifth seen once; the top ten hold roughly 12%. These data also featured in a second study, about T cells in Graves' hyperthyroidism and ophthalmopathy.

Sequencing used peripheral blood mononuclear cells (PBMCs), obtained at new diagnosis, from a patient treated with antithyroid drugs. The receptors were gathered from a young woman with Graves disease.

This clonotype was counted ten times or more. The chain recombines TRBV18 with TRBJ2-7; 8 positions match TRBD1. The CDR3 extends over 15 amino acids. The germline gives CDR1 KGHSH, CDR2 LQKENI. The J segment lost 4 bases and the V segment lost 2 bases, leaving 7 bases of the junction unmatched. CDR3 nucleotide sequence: TGTGCCAGCTCACCAGGATCAGGGGGCCCATACGAGCAGTACTTC. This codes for CASSPGSGGPYEQYF.

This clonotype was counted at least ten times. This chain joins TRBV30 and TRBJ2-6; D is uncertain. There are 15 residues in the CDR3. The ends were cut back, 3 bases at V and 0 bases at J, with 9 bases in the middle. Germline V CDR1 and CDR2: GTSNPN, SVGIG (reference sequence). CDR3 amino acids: CAWSGVPSGANVLTF. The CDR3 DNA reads TGTGCCTGGAGCGGCGTCCCCTCTGGGGCCAACGTCCTGACTTTC.

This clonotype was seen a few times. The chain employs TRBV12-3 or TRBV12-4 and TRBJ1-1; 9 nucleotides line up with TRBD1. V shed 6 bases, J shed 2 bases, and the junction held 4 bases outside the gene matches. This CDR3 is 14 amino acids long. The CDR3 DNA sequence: TGTGCCAGCAGACCCACAGGGGGCAACACTGAAGCTTTCTTT. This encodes CASRPTGGNTEAFF.

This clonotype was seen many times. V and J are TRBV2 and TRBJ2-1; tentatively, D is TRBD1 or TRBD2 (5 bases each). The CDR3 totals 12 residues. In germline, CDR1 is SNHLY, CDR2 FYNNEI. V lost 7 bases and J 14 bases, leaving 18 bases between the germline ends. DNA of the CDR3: TGTGCCAGCACTCGGGACCAAGGAGACGAGTTCTTC. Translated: CASTRDQGDEFF.

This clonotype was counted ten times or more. The CDR3 loop is CASRRTSNTEAFF. CDR3 nucleotide sequence: TGTGCCAGCAGACGGACGTCTAATACTGAAGCTTTCTTT. The V call is TRBV12-3 or TRBV12-4, the J call TRBJ1-1; D is unclear. This CDR3 comprises 13 residues. Trimming removed 6 bases from V and 5 bases from J, with 13 bases in between.

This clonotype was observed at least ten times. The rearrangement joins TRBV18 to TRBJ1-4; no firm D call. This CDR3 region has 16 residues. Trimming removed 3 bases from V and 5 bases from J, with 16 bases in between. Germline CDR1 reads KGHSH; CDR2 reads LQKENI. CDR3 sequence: CASSPLRSESNEKLFF. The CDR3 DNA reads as TGTGCCAGCTCACCGTTGAGAAGCGAATCCAATGAAAAACTGTTTTTT.

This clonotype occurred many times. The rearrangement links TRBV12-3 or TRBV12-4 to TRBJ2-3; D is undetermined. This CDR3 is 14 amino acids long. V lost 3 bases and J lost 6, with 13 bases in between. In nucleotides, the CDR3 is TGTGCCAGCAGTTTGGGTCACCCCGGGGATACGCAGTATTTT. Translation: CASSLGHPGDTQYF.

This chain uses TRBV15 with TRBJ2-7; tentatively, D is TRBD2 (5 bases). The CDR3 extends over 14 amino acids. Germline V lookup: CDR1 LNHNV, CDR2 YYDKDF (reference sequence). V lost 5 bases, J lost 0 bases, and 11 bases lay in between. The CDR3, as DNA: TGTGCCACCAGCGGACGGAGGAGCTCCTACGAGCAGTACTTC. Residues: CATSGRRSSYEQYF.

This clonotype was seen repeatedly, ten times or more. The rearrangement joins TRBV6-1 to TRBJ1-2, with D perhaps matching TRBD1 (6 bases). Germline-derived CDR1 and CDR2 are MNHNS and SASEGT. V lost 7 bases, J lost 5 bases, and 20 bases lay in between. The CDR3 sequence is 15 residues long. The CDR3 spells CASTDRPRGYYGYTF. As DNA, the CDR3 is TGTGCCAGCACCGACAGGCCTCGAGGGTATTATGGCTACACCTTC.

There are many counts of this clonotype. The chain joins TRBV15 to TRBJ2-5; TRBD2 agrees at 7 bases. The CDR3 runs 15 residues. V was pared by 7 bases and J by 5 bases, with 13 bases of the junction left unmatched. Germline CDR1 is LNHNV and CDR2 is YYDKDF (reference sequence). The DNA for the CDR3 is TGTGCCACCACCTCAACAGCGGGGTTTGGGGAGACCCAGTACTTC. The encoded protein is CATTSTAGFGETQYF.

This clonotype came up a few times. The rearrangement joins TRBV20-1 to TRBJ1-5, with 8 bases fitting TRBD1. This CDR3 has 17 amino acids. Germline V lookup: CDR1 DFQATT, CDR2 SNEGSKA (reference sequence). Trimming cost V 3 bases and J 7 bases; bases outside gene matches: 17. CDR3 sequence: CSASLHGQGGLSQPQHF. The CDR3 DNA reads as TGCAGTGCTAGCCTACACGGACAGGGAGGGCTATCCCAGCCCCAGCATTTT.

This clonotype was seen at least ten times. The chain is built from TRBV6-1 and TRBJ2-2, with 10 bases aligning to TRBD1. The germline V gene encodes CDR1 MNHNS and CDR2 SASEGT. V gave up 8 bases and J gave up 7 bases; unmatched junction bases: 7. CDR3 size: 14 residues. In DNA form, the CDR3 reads TGTGCCAGCGACCAAGACAGGGGGCGCGGGGAGCTGTTTTTT. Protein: CASDQDRGRGELFF.

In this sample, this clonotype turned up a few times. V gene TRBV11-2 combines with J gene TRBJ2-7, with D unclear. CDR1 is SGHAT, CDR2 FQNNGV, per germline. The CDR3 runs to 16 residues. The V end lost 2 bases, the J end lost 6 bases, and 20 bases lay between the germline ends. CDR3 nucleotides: TGTGCCAGCAGCTTATCTTTTGCGGAAACCTCGCCCGAGCAGTACTTC. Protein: CASSLSFAETSPEQYF.

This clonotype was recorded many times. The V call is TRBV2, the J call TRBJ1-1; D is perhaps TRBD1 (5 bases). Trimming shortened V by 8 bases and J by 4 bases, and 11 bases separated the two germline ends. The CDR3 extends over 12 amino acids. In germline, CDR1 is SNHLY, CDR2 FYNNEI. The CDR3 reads CASQKGITEAFF. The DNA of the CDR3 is TGTGCCAGCCAAAAGGGGATCACTGAAGCTTTCTTT.

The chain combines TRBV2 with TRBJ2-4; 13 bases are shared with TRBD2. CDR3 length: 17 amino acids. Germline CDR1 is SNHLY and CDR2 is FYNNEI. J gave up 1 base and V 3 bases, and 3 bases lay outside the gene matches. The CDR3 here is CASSDGLAGVAKNIQYF. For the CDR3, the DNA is TGTGCCAGCAGTGACGGACTAGCGGGAGTGGCCAAAAACATTCAGTACTTC.

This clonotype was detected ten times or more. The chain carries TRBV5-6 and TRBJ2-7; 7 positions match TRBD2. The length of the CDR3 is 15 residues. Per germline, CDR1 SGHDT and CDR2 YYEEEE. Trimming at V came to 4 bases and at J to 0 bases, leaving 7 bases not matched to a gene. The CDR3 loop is CASSPQSGGSYEQYF. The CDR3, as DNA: TGTGCCAGCAGCCCCCAGTCGGGGGGCTCCTACGAGCAGTACTTC.